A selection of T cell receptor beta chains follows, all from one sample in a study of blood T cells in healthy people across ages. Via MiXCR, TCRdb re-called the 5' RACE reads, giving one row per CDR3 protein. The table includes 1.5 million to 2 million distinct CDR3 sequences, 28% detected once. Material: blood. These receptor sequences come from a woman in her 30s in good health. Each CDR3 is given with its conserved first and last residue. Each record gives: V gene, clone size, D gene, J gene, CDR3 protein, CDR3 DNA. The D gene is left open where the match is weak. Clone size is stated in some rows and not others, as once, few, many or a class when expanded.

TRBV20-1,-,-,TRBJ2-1,CSAEGLTDNEQFF,TGCAGTGCAGAGGGGCTGACGGACAATGAGCAGTTCTTC
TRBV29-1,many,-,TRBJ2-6,CSASRDSGANVLTF,TGCAGCGCGTCCCGGGACTCTGGGGCCAACGTCCTGACTTTC
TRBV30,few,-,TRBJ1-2,CAWGKGTYGYTF,TGTGCCTGGGGGAAGGGTACCTATGGCTACACCTTC
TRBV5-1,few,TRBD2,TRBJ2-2,CATRAGSTGELFF,TGCGCCACAAGAGCGGGGTCCACCGGGGAGCTGTTTTTT
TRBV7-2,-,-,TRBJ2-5,CASSQATGTETQYF,TGTGCCAGCAGCCAAGCAACGGGGACAGAGACCCAGTACTTC
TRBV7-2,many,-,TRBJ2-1,CASSLEGHYNEQFF,TGTGCCAGCAGTCTAGAGGGCCACTACAATGAGCAGTTCTTC
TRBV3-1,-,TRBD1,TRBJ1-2,CASSQGGQRYGHTF,TGTGCCAGCAGCCAAGGGGGACAGAGGTATGGCCACACCTTC
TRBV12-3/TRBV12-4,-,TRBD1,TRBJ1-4,CASSFRDRGLRIFNEKLFF,TGCGCCAGCAGTTTCCGGGACAGGGGTCTCCGGATCTTCAATGAAAAACTGTTTTTT
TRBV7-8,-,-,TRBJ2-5,CASSPHASIRSLETQYF,TGTGCCAGCAGCCCCCATGCTAGTATAAGGTCCTTGGAGACCCAGTACTTC
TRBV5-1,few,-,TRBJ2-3,CASSLSRGYTDTQYF,TGCGCCAGCAGCTTGAGCAGGGGCTACACAGATACGCAGTATTTT
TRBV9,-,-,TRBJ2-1,CASSVGMGDSRQTQFF,TGTGCCAGCAGCGTAGGAATGGGAGACAGTCGCCAGACCCAGTTCTTC
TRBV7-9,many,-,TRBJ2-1,CASFAPSSYNEQFF,TGTGCCAGCTTTGCCCCGAGCTCCTACAATGAGCAGTTCTTC
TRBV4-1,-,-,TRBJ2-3,CASSHVTGGGSTDTQYF,TGCGCCAGCAGCCACGTCACCGGCGGAGGAAGCACAGATACGCAGTATTTT
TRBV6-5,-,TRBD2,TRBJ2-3,CASRGTVSGGTQYF,TGTGCCAGCAGGGGAACAGTAAGCGGGGGGACGCAGTATTTT
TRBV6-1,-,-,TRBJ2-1,CASSGEGREPWMDNEQFF,TGTGCCAGCAGTGGAGAAGGCCGGGAGCCCTGGATGGACAATGAGCAGTTCTTC
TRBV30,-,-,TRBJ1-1,CAWSSQGIRTEAFF,TGTGCCTGGAGTTCACAGGGAATAAGAACTGAAGCTTTCTTT
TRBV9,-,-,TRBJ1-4,CASQRFMNEKLFF,TGTGCCAGCCAGCGGTTTATGAACGAAAAACTGTTTTTT
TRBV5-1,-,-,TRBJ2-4,CASSLVGLENIQYF,TGCGCCAGCAGCTTGGTCGGGTTGGAAAACATTCAGTACTTC
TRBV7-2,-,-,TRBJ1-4,CASSQGRHGREKLFF,TGTGCCAGCAGCCAGGGGAGACATGGGCGTGAAAAACTGTTTTTT
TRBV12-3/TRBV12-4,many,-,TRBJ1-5,CASSRQGVNQPQHF,TGTGCCAGCAGTCGCCAGGGCGTCAATCAGCCCCAGCATTTT
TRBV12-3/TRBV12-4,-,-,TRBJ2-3,CASTPIQGVTTDTQYF,TGTGCCAGCACCCCCATCCAGGGAGTAACAACAGATACGCAGTATTTT
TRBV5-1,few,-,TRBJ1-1,CASSLAAGGDTEAFF,TGCGCCAGCAGCTTGGCGGCTGGGGGCGACACTGAAGCTTTCTTT
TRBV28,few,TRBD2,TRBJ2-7,CASSPFIAGVHEQYF,TGTGCCAGCAGTCCATTCATAGCGGGGGTCCACGAGCAGTACTTC
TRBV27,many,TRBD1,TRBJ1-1,CASRGTGNTEAFF,TGTGCCAGCAGAGGGACAGGGAACACTGAAGCTTTCTTT
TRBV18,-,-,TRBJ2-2,CASSPDRNTGGLFF,TGTGCCAGCTCACCTGACAGAAACACCGGGGGGCTGTTTTTT
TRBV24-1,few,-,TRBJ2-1,CATGGLNEQFF,TGTGCCACCGGGGGCCTCAATGAGCAGTTCTTC
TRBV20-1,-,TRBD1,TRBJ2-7,CSASTGGRREQYF,TGCAGTGCTAGTACAGGGGGCCGTCGGGAGCAGTACTTC
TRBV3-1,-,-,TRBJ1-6,CASSPQWGWDSPLHF,TGTGCCAGCAGCCCACAGTGGGGATGGGATTCACCCCTCCACTTT
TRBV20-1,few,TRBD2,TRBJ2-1,CSPYPTSGSGDEQFF,TGCAGTCCTTACCCGACTAGCGGGAGTGGTGATGAGCAGTTCTTC
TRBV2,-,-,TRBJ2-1,CASKIQGPRNEQFF,TGTGCCAGCAAAATTCAGGGTCCAAGGAATGAGCAGTTCTTC
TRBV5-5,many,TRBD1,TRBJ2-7,CASSLGTGPTYEQYF,TGTGCCAGCAGCTTGGGGACAGGGCCGACCTACGAGCAGTACTTC
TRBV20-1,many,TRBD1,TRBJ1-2,CSAGQGDGYGYTF,TGCAGTGCTGGACAGGGGGACGGCTATGGCTACACCTTC
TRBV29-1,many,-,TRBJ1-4,CSVESRTGATNEKLFF,TGCAGCGTGGAATCCCGGACGGGTGCAACTAATGAAAAACTGTTTTTT
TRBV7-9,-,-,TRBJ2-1,CASSDRDAENEQFF,TGTGCCAGCAGCGACCGGGACGCCGAAAATGAGCAGTTCTTC
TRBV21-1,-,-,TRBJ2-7,CASSKEARREPYEQYF,TGTGCCAGCAGCAAAGAGGCTAGGAGGGAACCTTACGAGCAGTACTTC
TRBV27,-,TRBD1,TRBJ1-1,CASSFRTGVYTEAFF,TGTGCCAGCAGTTTTCGGACAGGAGTCTACACTGAAGCTTTCTTT
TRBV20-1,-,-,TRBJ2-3,CSASRAKGTDTRYF,TGCAGTGCTAGTAGGGCTAAGGGCACAGATACGCGGTATTTT
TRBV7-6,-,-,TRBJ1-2,CASSLTVNTGSYGYTF,TGTGCCAGCAGCCTGACCGTAAACACGGGAAGCTATGGCTACACCTTC
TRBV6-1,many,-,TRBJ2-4,CATRIGPAKNIQYF,TGTGCCACCAGGATAGGGCCGGCCAAAAACATTCAGTACTTC
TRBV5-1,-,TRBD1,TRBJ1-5,CASSLVGDSNRPQHF,TGCGCCAGCAGCTTGGTAGGGGACAGCAATCGGCCCCAGCATTTT
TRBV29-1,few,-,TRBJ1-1,CSVTGWRTEAFF,TGCAGCGTGACAGGCTGGAGGACTGAAGCTTTCTTT
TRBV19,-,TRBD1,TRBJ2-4,CASSPGGDLGDIQYF,TGTGCCAGTAGTCCAGGGGGCGATCTAGGCGACATTCAGTACTTC
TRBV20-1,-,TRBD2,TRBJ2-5,CSAGGGTGGWYQETQYF,TGCAGTGCTGGCGGGGGGACCGGGGGTTGGTACCAAGAGACCCAGTACTTC
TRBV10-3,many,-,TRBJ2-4,CAISENGRIQYF,TGTGCCATCAGTGAGAACGGACGCATTCAGTACTTC
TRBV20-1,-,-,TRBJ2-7,CSAAGQRTYEQYF,TGCAGTGCGGCGGGACAGAGAACCTACGAGCAGTACTTC
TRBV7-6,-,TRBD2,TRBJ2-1,CASSLEGAGYSYNEQFF,TGTGCCAGCAGCTTAGAAGGAGCGGGGTACTCCTACAATGAGCAGTTCTTC
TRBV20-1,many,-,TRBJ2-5,CSARDPGRETQYF,TGCAGTGCTAGAGATCCTGGGCGGGAGACCCAGTACTTC
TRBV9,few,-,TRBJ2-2,CASSTGPSPYGELFF,TGTGCCAGCAGCACGGGACCTAGCCCCTACGGGGAGCTGTTTTTT
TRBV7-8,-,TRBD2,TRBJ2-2,CASSLGSGRSTGELFF,TGTGCCAGCAGCTTAGGTAGCGGGAGAAGCACCGGGGAGCTGTTTTTT
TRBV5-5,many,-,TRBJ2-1,CASPGGHEQFF,TGTGCCAGTCCAGGGGGGCATGAGCAGTTCTTC
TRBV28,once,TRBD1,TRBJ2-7,CASSTIGTGAPYEQYF,TGTGCCAGCAGCACCATCGGGACAGGGGCTCCCTACGAGCAGTACTTC